This entry features one T cell receptor (beta chain) sequence. This record comes from a study of blood T cell repertoires in COVID-19. Study-wide background: Some COVID-19 samples were acute and others convalescent; all came from the United States, Italy and Spain. T cells, B-cell-depleted T cells, or PBMCs provided the cDNA or gDNA that served as material.

The CDR3 length is 14 residues. Germline lookup yields CDR1 SQVTM and CDR2 ANQGSEA. V trimming: 1 base; J trimming: 0 bases; junction bases outside the gene matches: 2. This table comes from immunoSEQ multiplex PCR, and its TCRdb copy is limited to in-frame clones, with some not included. Seen here are about 260,000 clones, about 87% observed once, and the top ten hold roughly 4%. Sequenced: peripheral blood. This sequence joins TRBV29-1 and TRBJ1-2; the match to TRBD1 covers 7 bases. The sequence was obtained from a man in his sixties who had recovered from COVID-19. The CDR3 DNA sequence: TGCAGCGTTGAAGTGGGACAGACTAACTATGGCTACACCTTC. Its translation is CSVEVGQTNYGYTF.